Sequencing of this TCR beta chain was carried out in a study of identical twins. Template switching (which added a universal primer site) was used, and cDNA carried unique molecular identifiers. Each CDR3 protein is one row after TCRdb ran MiXCR on the 5' RACE reads. The sample carries 500,000 to 700,000 distinct CDR3 sequences, around 7.5% recorded once. Study-wide findings and caveats: Carriage of fewer insertions was seen in abundant cord blood beta clonotypes, whereas memory repertoires showed none. For out-of-frame beta sequences, excess twin sharing was weaker.

The CDR3 spans 15 residues. Trimming cost V 0 bases and J 4 bases; bases outside gene matches: 4. Germline CDR1 is DFQATT and CDR2 is SNEGSKA (reference sequence). This clonotype came up many times. Antigen unknown. These same data were also listed under a study on yellow fever vaccine responses in identical twins.

This clonotype originated in a woman between 18 and 30 years old in good health. The source material was PBMCs. The V and J genes are TRBV20-1 and TRBJ2-1; 9 bases match TRBD2. The CDR3 spells CSARDPAGGYNEQFF. In DNA form, the CDR3 reads TGCAGTGCTAGAGATCCAGCGGGGGGTTACAATGAGCAGTTCTTC.